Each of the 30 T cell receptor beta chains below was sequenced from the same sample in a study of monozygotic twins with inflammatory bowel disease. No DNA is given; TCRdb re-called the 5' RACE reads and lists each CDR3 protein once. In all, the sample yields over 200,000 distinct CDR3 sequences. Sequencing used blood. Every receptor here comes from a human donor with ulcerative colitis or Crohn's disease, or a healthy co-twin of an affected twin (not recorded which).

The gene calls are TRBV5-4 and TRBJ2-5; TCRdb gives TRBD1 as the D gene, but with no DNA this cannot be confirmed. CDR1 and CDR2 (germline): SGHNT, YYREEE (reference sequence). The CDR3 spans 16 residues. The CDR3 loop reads CASSPTGAPLRETQYF.

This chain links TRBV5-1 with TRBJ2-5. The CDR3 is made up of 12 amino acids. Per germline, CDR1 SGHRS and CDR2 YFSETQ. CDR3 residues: CASSFQQETQYF.

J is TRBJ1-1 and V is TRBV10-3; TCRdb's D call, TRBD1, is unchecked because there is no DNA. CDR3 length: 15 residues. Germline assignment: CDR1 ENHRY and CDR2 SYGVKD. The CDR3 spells CAISSSGGSDTEAFF.

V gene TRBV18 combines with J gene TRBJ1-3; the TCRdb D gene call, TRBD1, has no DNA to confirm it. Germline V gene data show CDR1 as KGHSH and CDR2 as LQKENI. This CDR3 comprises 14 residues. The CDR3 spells CASSPGASGNTIYF.

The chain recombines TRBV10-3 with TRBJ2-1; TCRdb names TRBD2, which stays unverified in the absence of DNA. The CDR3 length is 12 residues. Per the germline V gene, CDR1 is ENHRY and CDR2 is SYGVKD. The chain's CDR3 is CAISWEHNEQFF.

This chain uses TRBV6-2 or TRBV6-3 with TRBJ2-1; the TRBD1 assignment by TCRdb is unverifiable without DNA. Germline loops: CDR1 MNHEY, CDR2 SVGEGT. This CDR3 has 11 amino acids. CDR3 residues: CASRTGTELSF.

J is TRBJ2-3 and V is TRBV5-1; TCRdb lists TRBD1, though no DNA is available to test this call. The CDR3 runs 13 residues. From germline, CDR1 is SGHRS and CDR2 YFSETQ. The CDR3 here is CASGVPGTDTQYF. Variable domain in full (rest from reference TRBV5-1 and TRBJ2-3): KAGVTQTPRYLIKTRGQQVTLSCSPISGHRSVSWYQQTPGQGLQFLFEYFSETQRNKGNFPGRFSGRQFSNSRSEMNVSTLELGDSALYLCASGVPGTDTQYFGPGTRLTVL.

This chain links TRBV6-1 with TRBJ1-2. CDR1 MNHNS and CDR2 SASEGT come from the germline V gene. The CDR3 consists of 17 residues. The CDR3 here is CASRPHIGGVKGYGYTF.

The CDR3 sequence is CASSEGTSDTQYF. The chain is built from TRBV12-3 or TRBV12-4 and TRBJ2-3; TCRdb's assignment of TRBD2 cannot be checked, as there is no DNA. The CDR3 extends over 13 amino acids.

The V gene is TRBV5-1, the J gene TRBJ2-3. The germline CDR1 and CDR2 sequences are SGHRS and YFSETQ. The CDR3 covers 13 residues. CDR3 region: CASSLGIQDTQYF.

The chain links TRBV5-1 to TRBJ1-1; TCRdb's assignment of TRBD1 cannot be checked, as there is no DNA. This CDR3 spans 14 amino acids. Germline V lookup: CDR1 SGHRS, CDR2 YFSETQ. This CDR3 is CASSFGTERSEAFF.

The CDR3: CASAPMGTGRHQPQHF. This chain joins TRBV6-1 and TRBJ1-5; TCRdb picks TRBD1, but there is no DNA to check that call. The CDR3 runs to 16 residues. Germline assignment: CDR1 MNHNS and CDR2 SASEGT.

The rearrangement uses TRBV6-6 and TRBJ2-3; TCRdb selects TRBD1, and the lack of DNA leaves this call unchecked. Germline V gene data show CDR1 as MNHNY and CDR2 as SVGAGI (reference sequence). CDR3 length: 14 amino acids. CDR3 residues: CASSYGDSTDTQYF.

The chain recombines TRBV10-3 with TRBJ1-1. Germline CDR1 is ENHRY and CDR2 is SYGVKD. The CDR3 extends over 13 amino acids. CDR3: CAISQKPDTEAFF.

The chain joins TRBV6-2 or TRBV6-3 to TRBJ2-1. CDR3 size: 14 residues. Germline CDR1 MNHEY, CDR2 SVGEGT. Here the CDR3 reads CASSYSTLYNEQFF.

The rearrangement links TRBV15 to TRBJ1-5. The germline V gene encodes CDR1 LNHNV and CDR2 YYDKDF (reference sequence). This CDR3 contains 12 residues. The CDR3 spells CATSKSEQPQHF. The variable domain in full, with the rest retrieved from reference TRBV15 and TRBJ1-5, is DAMVIQNPRYQVTQFGKPVTLSCSQTLNHNVMYWYQQKSSQAPKLLFHYYDKDFNNEADTPDNFQSRRPNTSFCFLDIRSPGLGDTAMYLCATSKSEQPQHFGDGTRLSIL.

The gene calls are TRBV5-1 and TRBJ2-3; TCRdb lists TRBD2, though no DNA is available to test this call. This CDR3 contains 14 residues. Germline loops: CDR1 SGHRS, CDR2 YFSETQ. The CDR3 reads CASSLGDSPDTQYF.

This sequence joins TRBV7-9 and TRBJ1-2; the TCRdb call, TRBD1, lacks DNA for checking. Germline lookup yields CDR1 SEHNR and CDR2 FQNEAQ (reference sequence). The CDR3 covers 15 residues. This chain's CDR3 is CASSLVARGYDGYTF.

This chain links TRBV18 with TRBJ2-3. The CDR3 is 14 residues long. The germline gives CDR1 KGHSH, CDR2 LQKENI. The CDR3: CASSPPVREDTQYF.

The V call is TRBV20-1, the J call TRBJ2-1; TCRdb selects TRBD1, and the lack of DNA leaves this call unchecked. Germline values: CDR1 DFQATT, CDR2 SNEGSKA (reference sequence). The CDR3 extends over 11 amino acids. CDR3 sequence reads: CSAKYRDQVFF.

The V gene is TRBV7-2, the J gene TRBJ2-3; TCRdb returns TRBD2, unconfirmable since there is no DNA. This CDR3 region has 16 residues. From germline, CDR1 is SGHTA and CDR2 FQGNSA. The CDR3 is CASSQQRGGSVDTQYF.

The CDR3 spells CASSITGFYGYTF. V usage is TRBV12-3 or TRBV12-4 and J usage is TRBJ1-2; there is no DNA to check the TCRdb D call of TRBD1. This CDR3 is 13 amino acids long.

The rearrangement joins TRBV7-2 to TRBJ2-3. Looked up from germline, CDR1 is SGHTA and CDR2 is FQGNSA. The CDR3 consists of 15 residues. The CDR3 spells CASSLAGSSTDTQYF.

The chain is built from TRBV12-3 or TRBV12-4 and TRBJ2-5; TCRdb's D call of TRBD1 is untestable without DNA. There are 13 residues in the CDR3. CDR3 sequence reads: CASNRGRQETQYF.

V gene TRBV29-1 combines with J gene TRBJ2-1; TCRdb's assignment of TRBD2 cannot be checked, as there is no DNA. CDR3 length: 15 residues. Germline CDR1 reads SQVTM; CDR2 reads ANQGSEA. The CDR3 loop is CSVEDRQREFNEQFF.

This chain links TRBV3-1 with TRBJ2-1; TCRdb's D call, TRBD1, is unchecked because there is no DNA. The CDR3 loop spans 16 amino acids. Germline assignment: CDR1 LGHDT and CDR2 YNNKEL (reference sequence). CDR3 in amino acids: CASSPLWTGGFNEQFF.

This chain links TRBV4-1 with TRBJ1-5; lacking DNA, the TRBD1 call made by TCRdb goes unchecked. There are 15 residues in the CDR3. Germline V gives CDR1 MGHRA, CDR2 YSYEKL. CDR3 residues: CASSHSNRGDQPQHF.

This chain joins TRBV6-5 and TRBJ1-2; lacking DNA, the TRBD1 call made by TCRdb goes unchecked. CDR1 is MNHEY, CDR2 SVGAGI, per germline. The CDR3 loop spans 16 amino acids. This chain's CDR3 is CASSYSVGGLKGGYTF.

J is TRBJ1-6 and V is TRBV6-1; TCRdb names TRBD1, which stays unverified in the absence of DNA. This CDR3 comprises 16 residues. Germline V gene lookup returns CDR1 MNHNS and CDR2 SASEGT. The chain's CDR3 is CASSGGGQGARSPLHF.

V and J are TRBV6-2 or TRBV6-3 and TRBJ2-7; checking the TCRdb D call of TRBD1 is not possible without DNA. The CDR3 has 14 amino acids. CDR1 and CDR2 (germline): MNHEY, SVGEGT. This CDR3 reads CASSYGAGRYEQYF.